The 5 T cell receptor beta chains presented below share a single source sample, sequenced in a study of T cells in Graves' hyperthyroidism and ophthalmopathy. Amplification yielded TCR beta CDR3 regions, with RNA transcripts as the source. Initially, a first-round RT-PCR of the TCR CDR3 employed the HTBI primer set. Each CDR3 protein gets one entry after TCRdb re-called the multiplex PCR reads with MiXCR. Among 500,000 to 600,000 distinct CDR3 sequences listed, about 20% were seen once. Sequencing was carried out using blood. Receptors originate from a man aged 35 to 55 with Graves' ophthalmopathy.

This clonotype came up many times. The rearrangement links TRBV28 to TRBJ2-5, with 7 positions matching TRBD2. Germline V gene data show CDR1 as MDHEN and CDR2 as SYDVKM. The V segment lost 7 bases and the J segment 4 bases; nucleotides outside the gene matches: 12. This CDR3 has 15 amino acids. CDR3 region: CASIPVGEGGETQYF. CDR3 DNA sequence: TGTGCCAGCATTCCGGTCGGGGAGGGCGGAGAGACCCAGTACTTC.

This clonotype showed up many times. The chain recombines TRBV20-1 with TRBJ2-5; no definite D call. With 3 bases removed from V and 5 bases from J, the gap between germline ends came to 13 bases. The CDR3 runs 13 residues. The germline CDR1 and CDR2 sequences are DFQATT and SNEGSKA (reference sequence). CDR3 sequence: CSASTPRSETQYF. The CDR3 DNA reads as TGCAGTGCTAGTACCCCCCGAAGTGAGACCCAGTACTTC.

V and J are TRBV24-1 and TRBJ2-5, with 9 bases lining up with TRBD1. Germline CDR1 KGHDR, CDR2 SFDVKD. J lost 6 bases, V lost 6 bases, and 4 bases had no gene match. There are 13 residues in the CDR3. The CDR3 DNA follows: TGTGCCACCAGTACAGGGGGCGGGAAGACCCAGTACTTC. This translates into CATSTGGGKTQYF.

The table lists this clonotype with a count of one. The V gene is TRBV27, the J gene TRBJ1-5; D might be TRBD1 (5 bases). Germline lookup yields CDR1 MNHEY and CDR2 SMNVEV (reference sequence). V gave up 5 bases and J gave up 1 base, with 21 bases separating them. This CDR3 has 18 amino acids. CDR3 nucleotides: TGTGCCAGCAGTCCGCTGGGGGATGGCGGAGTAAGCAATCAGCCCCAGCATTTT. Translation gives CASSPLGDGGVSNQPQHF.

This clonotype was recorded a few times. This chain connects TRBV3-1 to TRBJ1-6; TRBD1 matches 9 bases. The CDR3 is 16 amino acids. The trim removed 3 bases at V and 10 bases at J, leaving 10 bases unmatched. Germline-derived CDR1 and CDR2 are LGHDT and YNNKEL (reference sequence). CDR3 coding DNA: TGTGCCAGCAGCCAGGCCACAGGGGGCACTGGATCACCCCTCCACTTT. Translation: CASSQATGGTGSPLHF.